The 5 T cell receptor beta chains presented below share a single source sample, sequenced in a study of shared clonotypes between healthy human individuals. Assay used: immunoSEQ multiplex PCR; TCRdb lists only in-frame clones, some missing. The repertoire has about 2.3 million clones, more than 80% of them found once; the top ten carry approximately 0.4%. Sequencing was done on a sample of naive CD4+ T cells from PBMCs. Documented subset: CD45RA+ positively selected. These receptor sequences come from a man between 18 and 35 years old in good health. Some clones in this sample may be carry-over from other donors' samples.

V and J are TRBV5-1 and TRBJ2-5; 10 bases are a match to TRBD2. Germline CDR1 SGHRS, CDR2 YFSETQ. Germline trimming cut 0 bases from V and 4 bases from J; bases unmatched to any gene: 6. The CDR3 is 16 residues long. The CDR3 spells CASSLVVAGGAETQYF. The DNA of the CDR3 is TGCGCCAGCAGCTTGGTAGTAGCGGGAGGCGCAGAGACCCAGTACTTC. The full variable domain, rest sourced from reference TRBV5-1 and TRBJ2-5, is KAGVTQTPRYLIKTRGQQVTLSCSPISGHRSVSWYQQTPGQGLQFLFEYFSETQRNKGNFPGRFSGRQFSNSRSEMNVSTLELGDSALYLCASSLVVAGGAETQYFGPGTRLLVL.

Details on this clone: The same CDR3 also results from other DNA sequences found in this sample. The chain recombines TRBV5-6 with TRBJ2-2; 7 nucleotides align to TRBD1. This CDR3 is built from 14 residues. The V and J ends lost 0 bases and 4 bases, in that order; junction bases with no gene match: 0. Germline V gives CDR1 SGHDT, CDR2 YYEEEE. The CDR3 bases are TGTGCCAGCAGCTTGGCAGGGGGCACCGGGGAGCTGTTTTTT. Residues: CASSLAGGTGELFF.

This rearrangement joins TRBV18 to TRBJ2-1; TRBD2 might be the D (6 bases). The CDR3 spans 15 residues. Germline-derived CDR1 and CDR2 are KGHSH and LQKENI. Deletions cut 4 bases from V and 2 bases from J, with 12 bases between. CDR3 sequence: CASSLGASAYNEQFF. Here the CDR3 DNA reads TGTGCCAGCTCACTCGGGGCTAGCGCCTACAATGAGCAGTTCTTC. Full variable domain (missing parts from reference TRBV18 and TRBJ2-1): NAGVMQNPRHLVRRRGQEARLRCSPMKGHSHVYWYRQLPEEGLKFMVYLQKENIIDESGMPKERFSAEFPKEGPSILRIQQVVRGDSAAYFCASSLGASAYNEQFFGPGTRLTVL.

The genes are TRBV15 and TRBJ2-5, with 7 bases lining up with TRBD2. V shed 1 base, J shed 3 bases, and the junction held 11 bases outside the gene matches. The CDR3 totals 17 residues. The germline V gene has CDR1 LNHNV and CDR2 YYDKDF (reference sequence). In DNA form, the CDR3 reads TGTGCCACCAGCAGAGGTTTGGGCAGGGCGGGGGAAGAGACCCAGTACTTC. It encodes CATSRGLGRAGEETQYF.

This chain uses TRBV6-5 with TRBJ2-7; 8 bases agree with TRBD1. Germline V lookup: CDR1 MNHEY, CDR2 SVGAGI. The CDR3 totals 16 residues. The trim removed 2 bases at V and 3 bases at J, leaving 9 bases unmatched. CDR3 nucleotides: TGTGCCAGCAGTTACGGTCCAGGGGGCGATTTCTACGAGCAGTACTTC. Translating gives CASSYGPGGDFYEQYF.